These T cell receptor beta chains were read from a single sample in a study of T cell changes during pregnancy in multiple sclerosis. TCRdb's table, derived via immunoSEQ multiplex PCR, lists solely in-frame clones and lacks some. Here the sample spans some 94,000 clones, around 90% being singletons. Sequences were derived from peripheral blood, sampled in the first trimester of pregnancy. The receptors here all came from a female donor with multiple sclerosis, enrolled in a pregnancy study. Each CDR3 is given with its conserved first and last residue. D genes are given only for firm matches. Rows may omit the clone size; those that give it use once, few, many or a size class.

V: TRBV5-1; D: TRBD2; J: TRBJ2-5; size: .; CDR3: CASSLARLAGAGETQYF; DNA: TGCGCCAGCAGCTTGGCCAGATTAGCGGGAGCCGGCGAGACCCAGTACTTC
V: TRBV27; D: TRBD1; J: TRBJ2-3; size: .; CDR3: CASSITGQYTDTQYF; DNA: TGTGCCAGCAGTATCACGGGACAGTACACAGATACGCAGTATTTT
V: TRBV29-1; D: TRBD1; J: TRBJ2-7; size: once; CDR3: CSAARQGPYEQYF; DNA: TGCAGCGCGGCGCGACAGGGACCCTACGAGCAGTACTTC
V: TRBV27; D: .; J: TRBJ1-2; size: .; CDR3: CASSQAQDGLVGGYTF; DNA: TGTGCCAGCAGTCAGGCCCAGGACGGACTGGTGGGGGGCTACACCTTC
V: TRBV30; D: TRBD1; J: TRBJ1-5; size: .; CDR3: CAWDPGQGTQPQHF; DNA: TGTGCCTGGGATCCGGGACAGGGTACTCAGCCCCAGCATTTT
V: TRBV11-2; D: .; J: TRBJ1-2; size: .; CDR3: CASSLSRGLHYGYTF; DNA: TGTGCCAGCAGCTTATCGAGGGGACTCCACTATGGCTACACCTTC
V: TRBV14; D: TRBD1; J: TRBJ2-7; size: .; CDR3: CASSQEDREYEQYF; DNA: TGTGCCAGCAGCCAAGAGGACAGGGAATACGAGCAGTACTTC
V: TRBV20-1; D: .; J: TRBJ1-1; size: few; CDR3: CSAVGEGGFF; DNA: TGCAGTGCTGTGGGGGAGGGGGGTTTCTTT
V: TRBV30; D: .; J: TRBJ2-7; size: once; CDR3: CASTLRDTYEQYF; DNA: TGTGCCTCCACCCTCAGGGACACCTACGAGCAGTACTTC
V: TRBV6-5; D: TRBD1; J: TRBJ2-2; size: .; CDR3: CASRGQGFATGELFF; DNA: TGTGCCAGCAGGGGACAGGGGTTCGCCACCGGGGAGCTGTTTTTT